Following are 19 T cell receptor beta chains from one sample sequenced in a study. MiXCR was run by TCRdb on the RT-PCR reads, yielding one entry per CDR3 protein. The data hold more than 600,000 distinct CDR3 sequences, with 12% to 15% observed a single time. Sequencing used memory CD4+ T cells from blood. These receptors came from a female donor in good health, serving as a healthy control.

At least ten counts were recorded for this clonotype. The chain combines TRBV7-2 with TRBJ2-7, with 9 bases that match TRBD2. V dropped 1 base and J dropped 3; count of bases not matched to a gene: 4. Germline CDR1 reads SGHTA; CDR2 reads FQGNSA. The CDR3 consists of 15 residues. The CDR3 spells CASSLGAGGNYEQYF. In DNA form, the CDR3 reads TGTGCCAGCAGCTTAGGAGCGGGAGGTAACTACGAGCAGTACTTC.

This clonotype was counted only a few times. As DNA, the CDR3 is TGCAGTGCCACTAAACCCCTGACATTTGAAGCTTTCTTT. This translates into CSATKPLTFEAFF. This chain connects TRBV20-1 to TRBJ1-1; D unresolved. This CDR3 spans 13 amino acids. V lost 6 bases, J lost 7 bases, and 18 bases lay in between. Germline assignment: CDR1 DFQATT and CDR2 SNEGSKA (reference sequence).

This clonotype was observed a handful of times. The V gene is TRBV20-1, the J gene TRBJ2-7; no clear D gene. The ends were cut back, 6 bases at V and 3 bases at J, with 9 bases in the middle. The CDR3 covers 11 residues. Germline V gene lookup returns CDR1 DFQATT and CDR2 SNEGSKA (reference sequence). CDR3 loop: CSATSGYEQYF. The CDR3 DNA is TGCAGTGCCACCTCCGGCTACGAGCAGTACTTC.

This rearrangement joins TRBV5-6 to TRBJ2-1; 7 bases are shared with TRBD2. Germline V CDR1 and CDR2: SGHDT, YYEEEE. The CDR3 extends over 15 amino acids. Germline trimming cut 3 bases from V and 4 bases from J; bases unmatched to any gene: 7. The CDR3 DNA reads as TGTGCCAGCAGCTACCTGGCGGGAGATTACAATGAGCAGTTCTTC. Protein: CASSYLAGDYNEQFF.

The table lists this clonotype with a few counts. V usage is TRBV5-1 and J usage is TRBJ2-1; 7 bases are a match to TRBD1. V shed 3 bases, J shed 4 bases, and the junction held 4 bases outside the gene matches. The CDR3 length is 14 residues. From germline, CDR1 is SGHRS and CDR2 YFSETQ. This chain's CDR3 is CASSWDRIYNEQFF. CDR3 DNA sequence: TGCGCCAGCAGCTGGGACAGAATATACAATGAGCAGTTCTTC.

This clonotype was seen a handful of times. The genes are TRBV5-4 and TRBJ1-6, with D uncertain. Trimming stripped 0 bases from V and 8 bases from J, with 12 bases between. The germline V gene encodes CDR1 SGHNT and CDR2 YYREEE (reference sequence). The CDR3 length is 15 residues. In DNA, the CDR3 is TGTGCCAGCAGCTTGGGTGGGTATCGTCATTCACCCCTCCACTTT. Protein product: CASSLGGYRHSPLHF.

The chain links TRBV30 to TRBJ1-2, with a possible D match to TRBD1 (6 bases). This CDR3 spans 13 amino acids. V was pared by 3 bases and J by 2 bases, with 10 bases between. The germline V gene has CDR1 GTSNPN and CDR2 SVGIG (reference sequence). CDR3 nucleotides: TGTGCCTGGAGCGGTCAGGGGAACTATGGCTACACCTTC. Its translation: CAWSGQGNYGYTF.

This clonotype was picked up many times. V and J are TRBV7-9 and TRBJ2-2; D is ambiguous. This CDR3 is built from 13 residues. The V end was cut by 2 bases, the J end by 4 bases, with 5 bases between. Germline V gives CDR1 SEHNR, CDR2 FQNEAQ (reference sequence). The CDR3 loop reads CASSLSGTGELFF. DNA for the CDR3: TGTGCCAGCAGCTTATCGGGCACCGGGGAGCTGTTTTTT.

Only a few counts were recorded for this clonotype. The J gene is TRBJ1-3, the V gene TRBV28; no clear D. V was cut by 6 bases and J by 2 bases, with 14 bases left in between. The CDR3 extends over 15 amino acids. The germline V gene encodes CDR1 MDHEN and CDR2 SYDVKM. Written as DNA, the CDR3 is TGTGCCAGCAGCGCTCTGGTGGGTGCTGGAAACACCATATATTTT. It is translated as CASSALVGAGNTIYF.

Ten or more counts support this clonotype. This chain links TRBV20-1 with TRBJ1-3, with a possible D match to TRBD1 (5 bases). The germline gives CDR1 DFQATT, CDR2 SNEGSKA (reference sequence). The CDR3 is 12 residues long. The ends were cut back, 6 bases at V and 4 bases at J, with 10 bases in the middle. The CDR3 region is CSAWTRGNTIYF. The CDR3 DNA follows: TGCAGTGCCTGGACAAGGGGAAACACCATATATTTT.

CDR3 DNA: TGCAGTGCTAGAGAGGATTCGGGACAGGGTGCCACTGAAGCTTTCTTT. This gives the protein CSAREDSGQGATEAFF. V gene TRBV20-1 combines with J gene TRBJ1-1; 9 bases agree with TRBD1. The V segment lost 0 bases and the J segment 4 bases; nucleotides outside the gene matches: 9. The CDR3 totals 16 residues. Germline V gives CDR1 DFQATT, CDR2 SNEGSKA (reference sequence).

This clonotype turned up a few times. The chain links TRBV7-2 to TRBJ2-2, with TRBD2 matching over 11 bases. Germline trimming cut 7 bases from V and 7 bases from J; bases unmatched to any gene: 14. The CDR3 has 17 amino acids. The germline V gene has CDR1 SGHTA and CDR2 FQGNSA. CDR3 protein: CASIKEVAGGRSGELFF. In DNA, the CDR3 is TGTGCCAGCATCAAGGAGGTAGCGGGAGGGCGGAGCGGGGAGCTGTTTTTT.

This clonotype was detected only a few times. V and J are TRBV5-5 and TRBJ1-2; D is unresolved. V lost 0 bases and J 4 bases, leaving 7 bases between the germline ends. This CDR3 has 13 residues. In germline, CDR1 is SGHKS, CDR2 YYEKEE (reference sequence). CDR3 coding DNA: TGTGCCAGCAGCTTGGCCGATTTCTATGGCTACACCTTC. This gives the protein CASSLADFYGYTF.

At least ten counts were recorded for this clonotype. The chain carries TRBV24-1 and TRBJ2-3; TRBD2 might be the D (6 bases). In germline, CDR1 is KGHDR, CDR2 SFDVKD. V lost 3 bases and J 4 bases, leaving 13 bases between the germline ends. CDR3 length: 15 residues. The CDR3 DNA follows: TGTGCCACCAGTGATCCGACCCAGCGGGCAGATACGCAGTATTTT. Protein: CATSDPTQRADTQYF.

The chain has TRBV11-3 and TRBJ2-2; either TRBD1 or TRBD2 may fit D (5 bases each). The CDR3 contains 16 residues. Germline CDR1 reads SGHNT; CDR2 reads YENEEA. Trimming removed 2 bases at V and 0 bases at J, with 10 bases between. The CDR3 nucleotides are TGTGCCAGCAGCTTATGGGACGGCGCGAACACCGGGGAGCTGTTTTTT. This translates into CASSLWDGANTGELFF.

The V and J genes are TRBV5-7 and TRBJ1-1; the match to TRBD1 covers 7 bases. TRBV5-7 is assigned to the ORF class and has an uncertain function. V trimming: 5 bases; J trimming: 8 bases; junction bases outside the gene matches: 15. The CDR3 length is 15 residues. The CDR3 DNA is TGTGCCAGCAGTCTCCCGGAACAGGGGATCAACGAAGCTTTCTTT. Translation: CASSLPEQGINEAFF.

The rearrangement uses TRBV14 and TRBJ1-1, with 9 positions matching TRBD1. After removal of 3 bases from V and 7 bases from J, the junction contained 0 bases not matched to a gene. CDR1 SGHDN and CDR2 FVKESK come from the germline V gene. The CDR3 loop spans 12 amino acids. The CDR3 DNA sequence: TGTGCCAGCAGCCAGGGACAGGGTGAAGCTTTCTTT. Protein product: CASSQGQGEAFF. Supplemented by reference TRBV14 and TRBJ1-1, the full variable domain reads EAGVTQFPSHSVIEKGQTVTLRCDPISGHDNLYWYRRVMGKEIKFLLHFVKESKQDESGMPNNRFLAERTGGTYSTLKVQPAELEDSGVYFCASSQGQGEAFFGQGTRLTVV.

The chain has TRBV12-3 or TRBV12-4 and TRBJ1-6; D is undetermined. Trimming cost V 5 bases and J 16 bases, with 6 bases left between them. This CDR3 is 9 amino acids long. This CDR3 is CASSPPLHF. In DNA form, the CDR3 reads TGTGCCAGCAGTCCCCCGCTCCACTTT.

There are a few counts of this clonotype. V and J are TRBV7-6 and TRBJ1-3; D uncertain. The CDR3 runs 18 residues. Germline-derived CDR1 and CDR2 are SGHVS and FNYEAQ. With 0 bases removed from V and 3 bases from J, the gap between germline ends came to 18 bases. The CDR3, as DNA: TGTGCCAGCAGCTTAGCGGCCTCCTCCGGGCGAAGTGGAAACACCATATATTTT. Encoded protein: CASSLAASSGRSGNTIYF. Full variable domain (missing parts from reference TRBV7-6 and TRBJ1-3): GAGVSQSPRYKVTKRGQDVALRCDPISGHVSLYWYRQALGQGPEFLTYFNYEAQQDKSGLPNDRFSAERPEGSISTLTIQRTEQRDSAMYRCASSLAASSGRSGNTIYFGEGSWLTVV.